The 15 T cell receptor beta chains below come from one sample, sequenced in a study of graft-versus-host responses after intestinal transplantation. Measured with immunoSEQ multiplex PCR; TCRdb has only the in-frame clones, and not every one. This table holds 75,000 to 100,000 clones, 86% found once. The sequenced sample was PBMCs, obtained 255 days after intestinal transplant. These receptors originate from a human patient who received an intestinal transplant, so some T cells may come from the graft donor.

The rearrangement joins TRBV27 to TRBJ1-1, with unresolved D. The V gene lost 2 bases and the J gene lost 4 bases, with 17 bases spanning the gap. The CDR3 length is 16 residues. Germline assignment: CDR1 MNHEY and CDR2 SMNVEV (reference sequence). The CDR3 region has the DNA TGTGCCAGCAGTTTAAACCAGCCCATGACTTCCACTGAAGCTTTCTTT. It codes for CASSLNQPMTSTEAFF.

The V call is TRBV28, the J call TRBJ2-2; D is perhaps TRBD2 (6 bases). This CDR3 spans 17 amino acids. V gave up 5 bases and J gave up 1 base, with 17 bases separating them. Per the germline V gene, CDR1 is MDHEN and CDR2 is SYDVKM. The CDR3, as DNA: TGTGCCAGCAGTCCCTGGGCTAGCGAGAGGAACACCGGGGAGCTGTTTTTT. This translates into CASSPWASERNTGELFF.

The CDR3 is CASKMSGAYQETQYF. The DNA of the CDR3 is TGTGCCAGCAAGATGAGCGGGGCGTACCAAGAGACCCAGTACTTC. This rearrangement joins TRBV6-5 to TRBJ2-5; 7 bases align to TRBD2. The V gene's germline CDR1 is MNHEY and CDR2 SVGAGI. With 7 bases clipped from V and 0 bases from J, the junction kept 8 bases outside the gene matches. This CDR3 spans 15 amino acids.

The chain employs TRBV7-8 and TRBJ1-2, with D possibly being TRBD1 (5 bases). The CDR3 spans 15 residues. With 1 base removed from V and 4 bases from J, the gap between germline ends came to 13 bases. CDR1 and CDR2 from the germline V gene are SGHVS and FQNEAQ. The CDR3: CASSLDYGTGYGYTF. The CDR3 region has the DNA TGTGCCAGCAGCTTAGATTATGGGACCGGCTATGGCTACACCTTC. Filled out from reference TRBV7-8 and TRBJ1-2, the complete variable domain reads GAGVSQSPRYKVAKRGQDVALRCDPISGHVSLFWYQQALGQGPEFLTYFQNEAQLDKSGLPSDRFFAERPEGSVSTLKIQRTQQEDSAVYLCASSLDYGTGYGYTFGSGTRLTVV.

V and J are TRBV6-6 and TRBJ2-3; the match to TRBD2 covers 11 bases. Trimming removed 6 bases from V and 7 bases from J; junction bases left unmatched: 9. Looked up from germline, CDR1 is MNHNY and CDR2 is SVGAGI (reference sequence). CDR3 length: 15 residues. The CDR3 bases are TGTGCCAGCAGCCCAACTAGCGGGGGCAGGAATACGCAGTATTTT. This translates into CASSPTSGGRNTQYF.

The chain is built from TRBV10-3 and TRBJ2-7; D is possibly TRBD2 (6 bases). The germline CDR1 and CDR2 sequences are ENHRY and SYGVKD. This CDR3 region has 15 residues. Trimming cost V 4 bases and J 1 base, with 14 bases left between them. The CDR3 is CAISGRGGESYEQYF. CDR3 nucleotide sequence: TGTGCCATCAGTGGTAGGGGAGGTGAGTCCTACGAGCAGTACTTC.

This clone has only one observation. The chain has TRBV28 and TRBJ2-5; 7 nucleotides line up with TRBD2. Germline loops: CDR1 MDHEN, CDR2 SYDVKM. The CDR3 has 17 residues. V lost 2 bases, J lost 5 bases, and 14 bases stayed unmatched. The CDR3, as DNA: TGTGCCAGCAGTTTAGGAACCGGGACTACCCTCGTGGAGACCCAGTACTTC. Protein sequence: CASSLGTGTTLVETQYF.

The rearrangement joins TRBV19 to TRBJ1-1, with D perhaps matching TRBD1 (5 bases). V lost 9 bases and J 1 base, leaving 33 bases between the germline ends. Germline V CDR1 and CDR2: LNHDA, SQIVND (reference sequence). The CDR3 is 20 amino acids. The CDR3 reads CASKTDRFAGRAGTNTEAFF. The CDR3 nucleotides read TGTGCCAGCAAGACTGACCGATTTGCAGGGCGTGCAGGGACGAACACTGAAGCTTTCTTT.

The chain joins TRBV5-6 to TRBJ2-7, with TRBD1 matching over 7 bases. V trimming: 3 bases; J trimming: 1 base; junction bases outside the gene matches: 7. Germline V gene lookup returns CDR1 SGHDT and CDR2 YYEEEE. This CDR3 region has 15 residues. The CDR3 here is CASSSATGRSYEQYV. As DNA, the CDR3 is TGTGCCAGCAGCTCGGCGACAGGGCGGTCCTACGAGCAGTACGTC.

V and J are TRBV6-6 and TRBJ2-5; 12 positions agree with TRBD2. This CDR3 spans 14 amino acids. Germline trimming cut 6 bases from V and 3 bases from J; bases unmatched to any gene: 2. CDR1 is MNHNY and CDR2 is SVGAGI in the germline V gene (reference sequence). CDR3 residues: CASSRTSGEETQYF. The CDR3 region has the DNA TGTGCCAGCAGCCGGACTAGCGGGGAAGAGACCCAGTACTTC.

V and J are TRBV5-1 and TRBJ2-7, with D unresolved. CDR3 length equals 15 residues. Per the germline V gene, CDR1 is SGHRS and CDR2 is YFSETQ. Trimming took 0 bases from V and 2 from J, leaving 12 bases between them. As DNA, the CDR3 is TGCGCCAGCAGCTTGGAGGGTTTCGGTACCTACGAGCAGTACTTC. Its protein is CASSLEGFGTYEQYF. Full variable domain (rest looked up from reference TRBV5-1 and TRBJ2-7): KAGVTQTPRYLIKTRGQQVTLSCSPISGHRSVSWYQQTPGQGLQFLFEYFSETQRNKGNFPGRFSGRQFSNSRSEMNVSTLELGDSALYLCASSLEGFGTYEQYFGPGTRLTVT.

The genes are TRBV15 and TRBJ1-5, with TRBD1 matching 7 bases. CDR1 and CDR2 from the germline V gene are LNHNV and YYDKDF (reference sequence). The CDR3 totals 15 residues. Trimming removed 1 base from V and 4 bases from J; junction bases left unmatched: 4. This CDR3 is CATSRGVQGNQPQHF. As DNA, the CDR3 is TGTGCCACCAGCAGAGGGGTACAGGGGAATCAGCCCCAGCATTTT.

The chain combines TRBV6-5 with TRBJ1-2; D unclear. The germline V and J ends were trimmed by 2 bases and 2 bases, with 6 bases remaining between them. The germline V gene encodes CDR1 MNHEY and CDR2 SVGAGI. This CDR3 spans 13 amino acids. The CDR3 is CASSYASNYGYTF. Here the CDR3 DNA reads TGTGCCAGCAGTTACGCAAGCAACTATGGCTACACCTTC.

This chain joins TRBV29-1 and TRBJ2-5; D not certain. There are 12 residues in the CDR3. CDR1 is SQVTM and CDR2 is ANQGSEA in the germline V gene. Trimming left V 5 bases short and J 1 base short, with 8 bases between. The CDR3 nucleotides are TGCAGCGTTAAGGCAGGCCAAGAGACCCAGTACTTC. This sequence encodes CSVKAGQETQYF.

J is TRBJ1-5 and V is TRBV6-1; 9 nucleotides align to TRBD1. CDR1 and CDR2 from the germline V gene are MNHNS and SASEGT. The CDR3 consists of 18 residues. J lost 7 bases, V lost 0 bases, and 13 bases had no gene match. The CDR3 DNA sequence: TGTGCCAGCAGTGAAGCCGGAACCGGGACAGGGACGTGGCAGCCCCAGCATTTT. Translating gives CASSEAGTGTGTWQPQHF.